Within the sample, the clone carrying this TCR beta chain is medium-sized. This entry belongs to a study of blood T cell repertoires in COVID-19. Study context: T cells, B-cell-depleted T cells, or PBMCs provided the cDNA or gDNA that served as material.

Germline V gene sequence: CDR1 MNHNS, CDR2 SASEGT. This CDR3 comprises 15 residues. Trimming cost V 3 bases and J 10 bases; bases outside gene matches: 7. Authors' data handling: From reference gene primer amplification, estimates of nucleated cell counts were derived. The table came from immunoSEQ multiplex PCR; TCRdb's copy has only in-frame clones and leaves some out. The V and J calls and clone size are taken from that table; D and trimming were inferred from the DNA. The sample includes some 45,000 clones, around nine tenths of them seen just once. The sequencing sample was made of peripheral blood. The TCR comes from a human donor in a cohort sampled during active COVID-19. The chain has TRBV6-1 and TRBJ1-6; 9 positions agree with TRBD1. The CDR3 DNA is TGTGCCAGCAGTGACAGGACAGGGGTTGGATCACCCCTCCACTTT. Residues: CASSDRTGVGSPLHF.